Listed here are 22 T cell receptor beta chains from one sample, sequenced in a study of OX40 agonist ivuxolimab in advanced cancers. Some clones are missing from TCRdb's copy, which holds only in-frame ones; the method was immunoSEQ multiplex PCR. Found here are more than 65,000 clones, about 84% of them singletons; the top ten hold 5% to 6.5%. The material sequenced was CD4+ or CD8+ T cells sorted from blood, taken in a trial of the OX40 agonist ivuxolimab. The source of these receptors is an adult with an advanced solid tumor such as melanoma, head and neck, liver or kidney cancer.

V and J are TRBV11-3 and TRBJ2-7; the match to TRBD2 covers 7 bases. J lost 5 bases, V lost 5 bases, and 15 bases had no gene match. In germline, CDR1 is SGHNT, CDR2 YENEEA. The CDR3 extends over 16 amino acids. The CDR3 loop reads CASSPREGREQNEQYF. Here the CDR3 DNA reads TGTGCCAGCAGCCCCCGAGAGGGGCGGGAGCAGAACGAGCAGTACTTC.

This rearrangement joins TRBV4-1 to TRBJ2-3; the D gene could be TRBD1 or TRBD2 (5 bases each). CDR1 is MGHRA, CDR2 YSYEKL, per germline. V was shortened by 0 bases and J by 5 bases, with 15 bases between the two germline ends. This CDR3 is 16 amino acids long. CDR3 residues: CASSQDSAGALDTQYF. In DNA form, the CDR3 reads TGCGCCAGCAGCCAAGATTCGGCCGGGGCCCTAGATACGCAGTATTTT.

This chain joins TRBV28 and TRBJ2-2; D is ambiguous. Germline CDR1 MDHEN, CDR2 SYDVKM. Trimming took 3 bases from V and 1 from J, leaving 9 bases between them. The CDR3 is 15 amino acids. The CDR3 sequence is CASSLGQRNTGELFF. CDR3 nucleotides: TGTGCCAGCAGTTTGGGTCAGAGGAACACCGGGGAGCTGTTTTTT.

V gene TRBV4-1 combines with J gene TRBJ2-3; 7 nucleotides agree with TRBD2. V gave up 2 bases and J gave up 8 bases; unmatched junction bases: 10. Germline V gives CDR1 MGHRA, CDR2 YSYEKL. CDR3 length: 15 residues. CDR3 coding DNA: TGCGCCAGCAGCCAACCGGGACGGGACTATGGTACGCAGTATTTT. Translated: CASSQPGRDYGTQYF.

This chain uses TRBV28 with TRBJ2-3; the D is unclear. Germline values: CDR1 MDHEN, CDR2 SYDVKM. The CDR3 totals 11 residues. V was clipped by 6 bases and J by 4 bases, with 5 bases between them. In DNA form, the CDR3 reads TGTGCCAGCAGCCGTCCAGATACGCAGTATTTT. Its translation: CASSRPDTQYF.

The V gene is TRBV5-6, the J gene TRBJ2-1, with D possibly matching TRBD1 (6 bases). This CDR3 region has 13 residues. The germline gives CDR1 SGHDT, CDR2 YYEEEE. V lost 4 bases, J lost 10 bases, and 15 bases lay in between. DNA for the CDR3: TGTGCCAGCAGCCTCTACAGGGCGAGAGAGCAGTTCTTC. Its protein product is CASSLYRAREQFF.

J is TRBJ1-2 and V is TRBV5-5, with D possibly TRBD1 on 6 matching bases. Germline values: CDR1 SGHKS, CDR2 YYEKEE (reference sequence). There are 15 residues in the CDR3. The V gene lost 3 bases and the J gene lost 2 bases, with 14 bases spanning the gap. CDR3 coding DNA: TGTGCCAGCAGCTCGGACAGCCAGATCAACTATGGCTACACCTTC. It is translated as CASSSDSQINYGYTF.

The CDR3 DNA sequence: TGCAGCGTTTCCCCGGGATGGGGGATGAACACTGAAGCTTTCTTT. Amino acid sequence: CSVSPGWGMNTEAFF. The chain carries TRBV29-1 and TRBJ1-1; TRBD1 might be the D (5 bases). V was clipped by 5 bases and J by 0 bases, with 16 bases between them. Per the germline V gene, CDR1 is SQVTM and CDR2 is ANQGSEA. This CDR3 has 15 residues. Supplemented by reference TRBV29-1 and TRBJ1-1, the full variable domain reads SAVISQKPSRDICQRGTSLTIQCQVDSQVTMMFWYRQQPGQSLTLIATANQGSEATYESGFVIDKFPISRPNLTFSTLTVSNMSPEDSSIYLCSVSPGWGMNTEAFFGQGTRLTVV.

This chain uses TRBV7-8 with TRBJ2-5; TRBD1 matches at 8 bases. V lost 5 bases, J lost 3 bases, and 8 bases stayed unmatched. CDR3 size: 15 residues. The germline V gene has CDR1 SGHVS and CDR2 FQNEAQ. Here the CDR3 reads CASSIQGAAKETQYF. The CDR3 region has the DNA TGTGCCAGCAGCATCCAGGGGGCGGCAAAAGAGACCCAGTACTTC.

The chain carries TRBV5-1 and TRBJ2-7; TRBD2 matches at 7 bases. This CDR3 region has 18 residues. CDR1 is SGHRS, CDR2 YFSETQ, per germline. V was pared by 0 bases and J by 0 bases, with 12 bases of the junction left unmatched. Here the CDR3 reads CASSLEGSGARSSYEQYF. The CDR3 coding sequence is TGCGCCAGCAGCTTGGAGGGGAGCGGGGCAAGAAGCTCCTACGAGCAGTACTTC.

Regarding this clone: The same CDR3 can be traced to other DNA sequences in this sample. The V and J genes are TRBV9 and TRBJ1-1; unclear D gene. This CDR3 is built from 13 residues. The V end was cut by 2 bases, the J end by 5 bases, with 10 bases between. Germline values: CDR1 SGDLS, CDR2 YYNGEE. CDR3 region: CASSVSPNTEAFF. CDR3 coding DNA: TGTGCCAGCAGCGTGTCGCCTAATACTGAAGCTTTCTTT.

This clone was recorded only once. CDR3 DNA: TGTGCCAGCAGTTACGTGGGTGCGACTGAAGCTTTCTTT. This sequence encodes CASSYVGATEAFF. The chain is built from TRBV6-6 and TRBJ1-1; no firm D call. Germline assignment: CDR1 MNHNY and CDR2 SVGAGI (reference sequence). V was cut by 2 bases and J by 5 bases, with 9 bases left in between. The CDR3 totals 13 residues.

This clone occurred once. The V and J genes are TRBV6-5 and TRBJ1-1, with 7 nucleotides matching TRBD1. Germline V gene lookup returns CDR1 MNHEY and CDR2 SVGAGI. With 5 bases clipped from V and 0 bases from J, the junction kept 6 bases outside the gene matches. The CDR3 has 15 residues. The CDR3 sequence: CASSRRQGVNTEAFF. In DNA, the CDR3 is TGTGCCAGCAGTCGAAGACAGGGAGTGAACACTGAAGCTTTCTTT.

This chain connects TRBV29-1 to TRBJ2-3; TRBD2 agrees at 13 bases. The J segment lost 1 base and the V segment lost 4 bases, leaving 11 bases of the junction unmatched. CDR1 SQVTM and CDR2 ANQGSEA come from the germline V gene. CDR3 length equals 18 residues. The CDR3 DNA reads TGCAGCGTTGTTGACTTGACTAGCGGGGGGATGGGCACAGATACGCAGTATTTT. Amino acids: CSVVDLTSGGMGTDTQYF.

This chain links TRBV12-5 with TRBJ2-5; TRBD2 might be the D (5 bases). This CDR3 is 13 amino acids long. The V end lost 3 bases, the J end lost 4 bases, and 9 bases lay between the germline ends. CDR1 LGHNT and CDR2 FRNRAP come from the germline V gene. CDR3: CASGFGERETQYF. CDR3 DNA sequence: TGTGCTAGTGGTTTCGGGGAACGAGAGACCCAGTACTTC.

This rearrangement joins TRBV7-3 to TRBJ2-7; TRBD1 agrees at 10 bases. The germline CDR1 and CDR2 sequences are SGHTA and FQGTGA. The J segment lost 4 bases and the V segment lost 5 bases, leaving 8 bases of the junction unmatched. CDR3 length: 15 residues. The CDR3 DNA is TGTGCCAGCAGCCGCCGGGACAGGGGTTTATACGAGCAGTACTTC. This sequence encodes CASSRRDRGLYEQYF.

The V call is TRBV7-2, the J call TRBJ2-3, with 7 bases lining up with TRBD2. Per germline, CDR1 SGHTA and CDR2 FQGNSA. V dropped 6 bases and J dropped 2; count of bases not matched to a gene: 8. CDR3 length: 15 amino acids. Here the CDR3 reads CASRPGGSSTDTQYF. The CDR3 region has the DNA TGTGCCAGCAGACCCGGGGGGAGCTCCACAGATACGCAGTATTTT.

The chain uses TRBV5-5 and TRBJ1-5; D not resolved. Germline V gene sequence: CDR1 SGHKS, CDR2 YYEKEE (reference sequence). Trimming stripped 0 bases from V and 6 bases from J, with 13 bases between. CDR3 length: 15 residues. CDR3 amino acids: CASSLGGVASQPQHF. The CDR3 bases are TGTGCCAGCAGCTTGGGGGGAGTAGCTAGTCAGCCCCAGCATTTT.

This chain connects TRBV5-5 to TRBJ1-1, with 10 bases identical to TRBD1. This CDR3 spans 16 amino acids. Per the germline V gene, CDR1 is SGHKS and CDR2 is YYEKEE (reference sequence). The V gene end was trimmed by 5 bases and the J gene end by 0 bases; junction bases not matched to a gene: 7. DNA for the CDR3: TGTGCCAGCAGACGTTCAGGGACAGGGGTGAACACTGAAGCTTTCTTT. It encodes CASRRSGTGVNTEAFF.

CDR3 nucleotide sequence: TGTGCCAGTAGTGCTACCGGGACTAGCCTCCAAAGGGAGTATTTT. Translation gives CASSATGTSLQREYF. The chain joins TRBV19 to TRBJ2-3; TRBD2 matches at 9 bases. The CDR3 length is 15 residues. Germline CDR1 is LNHDA and CDR2 is SQIVND (reference sequence). V was clipped by 5 bases and J by 13 bases; unmatched bases: 16. The full variable domain, its missing parts supplied by reference TRBV19 and TRBJ2-3, is DGGITQSPKYLFRKEGQNVTLSCEQNLNHDAMYWYRQDPGQGLRLIYYSQIVNDFQKGDIAEGYSVSREKKESFPLTVTSAQKNPTAFYLCASSATGTSLQREYFGPGTRLTVL.

Concerning this clone itself: A junction end diverges from the germline sequence, so it may reflect a read error. This chain connects TRBV7-7 to TRBJ2-3, with unresolved D. The germline CDR1 and CDR2 sequences are SSHAT and FNYEAQ (reference sequence). This CDR3 has 15 amino acids. The CDR3 DNA reads as TGTGCTAGCAGCTCAGGCATTTCAAGGACAGATACGCAGTATTTT. Translation: CASSSGISRTDTQYF.

This chain joins TRBV11-2 and TRBJ2-7; TRBD2 matches 11 bases. Trimming removed 3 bases from V and 3 bases from J; junction bases left unmatched: 1. The CDR3 has 14 amino acids. The germline V gene encodes CDR1 SGHAT and CDR2 FQNNGV. CDR3 protein: CASSLGLAVYEQYF. In DNA form, the CDR3 reads TGTGCCAGCAGCTTGGGACTAGCGGTCTACGAGCAGTACTTC.